This passage covers 2 T cell receptor beta chains from one sample sequenced in a study of blood T cells in healthy people across ages. A second 7 to 11 cycle PCR used barcoded and J-beta primers. One entry per CDR3 protein results from TCRdb running MiXCR on the 5' RACE reads. Of 700,000 or so distinct CDR3 sequences in the sample, approximately 40% were seen once. Sequencing was carried out using blood. These receptor sequences come from a man older than 75 in good health.

The chain combines TRBV5-1 with TRBJ1-2; no clear D. Trimming stripped 4 bases from V and 6 bases from J, with 13 bases between. The CDR3 consists of 13 residues. Germline V lookup: CDR1 SGHRS, CDR2 YFSETQ. CDR3 DNA: TGCGCCAGCAGCCTCTTCGCCACCGATGGCTACACCTTC. Amino acid sequence: CASSLFATDGYTF.

This rearrangement joins TRBV7-8 to TRBJ1-1; 8 nucleotides agree with TRBD1. The germline gives CDR1 SGHVS, CDR2 FQNEAQ. With 5 bases clipped from V and 0 bases from J, the junction kept 5 bases outside the gene matches. The CDR3 runs 15 residues. Here the CDR3 DNA reads TGTGCCAGCAGCCACAGGACAGGGATGAACACTGAAGCTTTCTTT. Translated: CASSHRTGMNTEAFF.